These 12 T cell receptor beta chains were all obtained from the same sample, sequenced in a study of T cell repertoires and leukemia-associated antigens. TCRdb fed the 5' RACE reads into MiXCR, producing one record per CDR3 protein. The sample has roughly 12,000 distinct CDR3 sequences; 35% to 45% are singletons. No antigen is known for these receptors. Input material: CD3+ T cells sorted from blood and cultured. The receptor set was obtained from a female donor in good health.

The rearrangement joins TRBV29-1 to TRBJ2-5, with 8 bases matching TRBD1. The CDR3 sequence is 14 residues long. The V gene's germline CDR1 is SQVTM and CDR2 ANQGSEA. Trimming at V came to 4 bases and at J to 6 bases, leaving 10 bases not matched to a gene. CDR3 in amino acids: CSVGTGNSPKTQYF. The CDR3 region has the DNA TGCAGCGTTGGGACAGGGAATTCCCCGAAGACCCAGTACTTC. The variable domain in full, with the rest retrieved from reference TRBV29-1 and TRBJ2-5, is SAVISQKPSRDICQRGTSLTIQCQVDSQVTMMFWYRQQPGQSLTLIATANQGSEATYESGFVIDKFPISRPNLTFSTLTVSNMSPEDSSIYLCSVGTGNSPKTQYFGPGTRLLVL.

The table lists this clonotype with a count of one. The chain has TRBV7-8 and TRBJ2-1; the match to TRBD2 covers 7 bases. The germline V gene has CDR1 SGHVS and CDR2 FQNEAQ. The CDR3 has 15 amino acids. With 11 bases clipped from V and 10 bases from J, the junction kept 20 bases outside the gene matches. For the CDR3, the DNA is TGTGCCGATGCTGAATTGGGGGAGGGTTACGGCGAGCAGTTCTTC. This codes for CADAELGEGYGEQFF.

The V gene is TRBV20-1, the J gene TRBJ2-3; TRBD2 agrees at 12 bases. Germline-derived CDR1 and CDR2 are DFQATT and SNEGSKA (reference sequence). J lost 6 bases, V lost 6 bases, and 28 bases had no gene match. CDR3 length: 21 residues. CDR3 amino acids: CSARIPGLAGYAGTGRDTQYF. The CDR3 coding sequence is TGCAGTGCCAGAATACCGGGACTAGCGGGTTACGCCGGCACGGGGCGGGATACGCAGTATTTT.

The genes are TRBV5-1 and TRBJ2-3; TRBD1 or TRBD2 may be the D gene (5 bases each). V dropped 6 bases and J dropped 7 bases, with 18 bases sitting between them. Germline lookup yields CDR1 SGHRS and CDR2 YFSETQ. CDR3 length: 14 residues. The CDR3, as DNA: TGCGCCAGCACCAACTCTAGGGACGCAAATACGCAGTATTTT. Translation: CASTNSRDANTQYF.

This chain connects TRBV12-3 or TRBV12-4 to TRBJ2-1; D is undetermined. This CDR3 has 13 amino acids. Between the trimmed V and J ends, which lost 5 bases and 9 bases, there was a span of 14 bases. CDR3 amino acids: CASSLSGLTEQFF. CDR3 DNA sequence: TGTGCCAGCAGTCTCTCCGGGCTGACTGAGCAGTTCTTC.

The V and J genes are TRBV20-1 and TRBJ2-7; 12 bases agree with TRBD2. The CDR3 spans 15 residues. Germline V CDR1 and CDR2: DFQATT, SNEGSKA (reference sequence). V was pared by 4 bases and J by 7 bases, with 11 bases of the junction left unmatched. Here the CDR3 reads CSATRLAGALGEQYF. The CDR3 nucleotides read TGCAGTGCTACCAGACTAGCGGGAGCCCTCGGGGAGCAGTACTTC.

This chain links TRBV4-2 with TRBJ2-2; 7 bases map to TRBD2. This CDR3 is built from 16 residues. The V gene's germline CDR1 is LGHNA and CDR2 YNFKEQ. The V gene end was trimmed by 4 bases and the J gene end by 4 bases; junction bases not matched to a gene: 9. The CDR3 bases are TGTGCCAGCAGCCGCCCGCCGGGGGGAAGCACCGGGGAGCTGTTTTTT. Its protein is CASSRPPGGSTGELFF.

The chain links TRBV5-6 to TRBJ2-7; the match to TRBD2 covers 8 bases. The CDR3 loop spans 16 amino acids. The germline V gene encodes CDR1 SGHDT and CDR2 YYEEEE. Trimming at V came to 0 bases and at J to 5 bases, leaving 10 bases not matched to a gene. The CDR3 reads CASSLETGTRGDEQYF. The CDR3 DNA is TGTGCCAGCAGCTTGGAAACCGGGACTAGGGGCGACGAGCAGTACTTC.

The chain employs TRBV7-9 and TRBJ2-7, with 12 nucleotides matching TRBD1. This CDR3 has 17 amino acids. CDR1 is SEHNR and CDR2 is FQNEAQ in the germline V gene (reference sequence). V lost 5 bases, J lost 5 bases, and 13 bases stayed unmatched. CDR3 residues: CASSKLKGGTGGNEQYF. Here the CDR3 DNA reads TGTGCCAGCAGCAAACTTAAGGGAGGGACAGGGGGCAACGAGCAGTACTTC.

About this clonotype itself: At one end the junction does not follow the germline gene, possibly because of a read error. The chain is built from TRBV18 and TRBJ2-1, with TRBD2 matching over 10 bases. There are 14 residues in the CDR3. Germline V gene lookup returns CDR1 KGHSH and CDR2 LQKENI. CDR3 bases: TGTGCCACCGTTAGGACTAGCGGTAACAATGAGCAGTCCTTC. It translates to CATVRTSGNNEQSF.

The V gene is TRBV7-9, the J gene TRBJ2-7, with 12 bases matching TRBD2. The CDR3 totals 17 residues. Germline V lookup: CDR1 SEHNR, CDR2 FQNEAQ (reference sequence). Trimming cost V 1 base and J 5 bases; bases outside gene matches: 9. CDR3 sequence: CASSLGLLAGGPNEQYF. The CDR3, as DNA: TGTGCCAGCAGCTTAGGATTGCTAGCGGGAGGGCCAAACGAGCAGTACTTC.

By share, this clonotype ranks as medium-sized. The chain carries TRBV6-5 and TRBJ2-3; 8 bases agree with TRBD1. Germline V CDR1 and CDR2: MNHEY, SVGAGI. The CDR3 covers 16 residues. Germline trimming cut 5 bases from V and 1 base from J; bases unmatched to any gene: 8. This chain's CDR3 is CASSPSRGLGTDTQYF. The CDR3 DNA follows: TGTGCCAGCAGTCCCTCCAGGGGGCTAGGCACAGATACGCAGTATTTT.